This T cell receptor (beta chain) is from a study of response to subunit inactivated influenza vaccine. Study-level results: Each seasonal flu vaccination may recruit only limited new T cells, authors suggested.

Via MiXCR, TCRdb re-called the RT-PCR reads, giving one row per CDR3 protein. The sample yields roughly 500,000 distinct CDR3 sequences, approximately 16% seen once. Germline values: CDR1 SQVTM, CDR2 ANQGSEA. The CDR3 has 14 residues. V lost 4 bases and J lost 0, with 12 bases in between. Points on this clonotype: The antigen remains undetermined. One base away lies a much larger clone, so this may be a sequencing read error.

V and J are TRBV29-1 and TRBJ2-5; D gene unclear. This specimen was CD4+ T cells sorted from PBMCs, taken around 2 years after vaccination. This TCR came from a man aged 45 to 75 who received an inactivated influenza vaccine. The CDR3 spells CSVVCRAYQETQYF. CDR3 coding DNA: TGCAGCGTTGTTTGTCGGGCCTACCAAGAGACCCAGTACTTC.